Described below is a single T cell receptor beta chain sequence and its context. The data are from a study of CD8 T cell repertoires and HIV-1 epitope variants. At the level of the study: IL-2, IL-7 and IL-15 were added on days 3 and 7 of roughly eleven-day cultures. Separate from the cultures, 1M uncultured T cells served as baseline.

Clones were read by immunoSEQ multiplex PCR, and TCRdb kept only the in-frame ones, dropping some. The sample has roughly 100,000 clones; around 75% are singletons. V was pared by 0 bases and J by 6 bases, with 11 bases between. The germline CDR1 and CDR2 sequences are SEHNR and FQNEAQ (reference sequence). The CDR3 runs to 14 residues. The clonotype comes from a male donor with HIV. The chain recombines TRBV7-9 with TRBJ1-1, with D tentatively TRBD1 (6 bases). The sample comprised uncultured baseline CD8+ T cells from peripheral blood mononuclear cells (PBMCs). CDR3: CASSLASGVAEAFF. DNA of the CDR3: TGTGCCAGCAGCTTAGCTTCAGGGGTCGCTGAAGCTTTCTTT.